This T cell receptor beta chain derives from a study of cytomegalovirus exposure and HLA in healthy donors. Overall study: Early on, a data release was issued that held 80 million to 90 million unique TCRs from HLA-typed donors.

The PCR contained 60 Vbeta and 13 Jbeta primers. Authors' methods: Per a later analysis, the number of unique TCR beta chains was around 80 million, of which roughly 9.9 million were shared. The method was immunoSEQ multiplex PCR; TCRdb's version includes in-frame clones alone and lacks a portion of them. V and J calls and clone size are copied from that table; D and trimming were computed from the DNA. This sample has under 300,000 clones, with around 81% found just once. The sequenced sample consisted of PBMCs. This TCR was sampled from a woman aged 60-75 years in good health and CMV-seropositive.

This CDR3 is CASRGGGRREKLFF. The CDR3 DNA follows: TGTGCCAGCAGAGGGGGAGGGAGGCGAGAAAAACTGTTTTTT. This rearrangement joins TRBV2 to TRBJ1-4, with D perhaps matching TRBD1 (6 bases). Germline V CDR1 and CDR2: SNHLY, FYNNEI. The V end was cut by 6 bases, the J end by 8 bases, with 16 bases between. The CDR3 has 14 residues. Full variable domain (rest looked up from reference TRBV2 and TRBJ1-4): EPEVTQTPSHQVTQMGQEVILRCVPISNHLYFYWYRQILGQKVEFLVSFYNNEISEKSEIFDDQFSVERPDGSNFTLKIRSTKLEDSAMYFCASRGGGRREKLFFGSGTQLSVL.